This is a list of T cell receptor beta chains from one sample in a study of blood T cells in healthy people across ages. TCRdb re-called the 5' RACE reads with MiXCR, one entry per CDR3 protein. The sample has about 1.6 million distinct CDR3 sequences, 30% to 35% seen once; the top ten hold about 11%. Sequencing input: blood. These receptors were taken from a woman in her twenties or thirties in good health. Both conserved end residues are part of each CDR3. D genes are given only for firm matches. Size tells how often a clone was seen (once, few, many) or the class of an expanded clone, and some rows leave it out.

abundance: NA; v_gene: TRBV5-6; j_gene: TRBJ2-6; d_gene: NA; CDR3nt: TGTGCCAGCAGCTTGTGGCAGGAATTTGGGGCCAACGTCCTGACTTTC; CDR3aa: CASSLWQEFGANVLTF
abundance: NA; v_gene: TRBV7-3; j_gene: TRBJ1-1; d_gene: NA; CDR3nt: TGTGCCAGCAGCTTAGAAGGTTTCAGTGATAGAGCTTTCTTT; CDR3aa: CASSLEGFSDRAFF
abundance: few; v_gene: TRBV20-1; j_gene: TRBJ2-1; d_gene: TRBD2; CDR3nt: TGCAGTGCTAGGACTAGCGAGGCCTACAATGAGCAGTTCTTC; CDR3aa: CSARTSEAYNEQFF
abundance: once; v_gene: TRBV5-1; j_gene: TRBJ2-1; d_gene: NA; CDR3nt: TGCGCCAGCAGCTGGGGGGTGGTAGCGCGGCACAATGAGCAGTTCTTC; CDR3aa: CASSWGVVARHNEQFF
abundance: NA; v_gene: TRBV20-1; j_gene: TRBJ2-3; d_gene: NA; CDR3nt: TGCAGTGCTAGACAACAAGGGGGCACAGATACGCAGTATTTT; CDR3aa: CSARQQGGTDTQYF
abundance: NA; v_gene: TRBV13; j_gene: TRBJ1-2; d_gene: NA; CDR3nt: TGTGCCAGCAGCTCCTACCGGGAAAGACATGGCTACACCTTC; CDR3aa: CASSSYRERHGYTF
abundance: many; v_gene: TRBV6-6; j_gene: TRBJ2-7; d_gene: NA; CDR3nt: TGTGCCAGCACTCTGGACACCGGCCCTTACGAGCAGTACTTC; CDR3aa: CASTLDTGPYEQYF
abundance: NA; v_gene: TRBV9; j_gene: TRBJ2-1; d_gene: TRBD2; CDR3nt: TGTGCCAGCAGCGTAGAAGGCGGGAGGGCCAATGAGCAGTTCTTC; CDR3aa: CASSVEGGRANEQFF
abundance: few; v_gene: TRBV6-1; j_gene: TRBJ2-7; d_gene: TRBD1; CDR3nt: TGTGCCAGCAGCTTGGACAGGGGAACGGCCTACGAGCAGTACTTC; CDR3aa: CASSLDRGTAYEQYF
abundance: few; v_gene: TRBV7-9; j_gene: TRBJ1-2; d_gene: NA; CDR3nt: TGTGCCATCACGGGGGATCGTAACTATGGCTACACCTTC; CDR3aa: CAITGDRNYGYTF
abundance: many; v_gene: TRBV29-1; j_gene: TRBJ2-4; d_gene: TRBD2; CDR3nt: TGCAGCGTTGAAACGGGAGGGGCCAAAAACATTCAGTACTTC; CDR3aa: CSVETGGAKNIQYF
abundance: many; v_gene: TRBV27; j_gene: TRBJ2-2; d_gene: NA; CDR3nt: TGTGCCAGCAGTTTACTTACCGGGGAGCTGTTTTTT; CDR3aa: CASSLLTGELFF
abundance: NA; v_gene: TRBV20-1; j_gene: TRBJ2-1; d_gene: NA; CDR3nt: TGCAGTGCCAGACCTCGGGGTAGCTCCTACAATGAGCAGTTCTTC; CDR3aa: CSARPRGSSYNEQFF